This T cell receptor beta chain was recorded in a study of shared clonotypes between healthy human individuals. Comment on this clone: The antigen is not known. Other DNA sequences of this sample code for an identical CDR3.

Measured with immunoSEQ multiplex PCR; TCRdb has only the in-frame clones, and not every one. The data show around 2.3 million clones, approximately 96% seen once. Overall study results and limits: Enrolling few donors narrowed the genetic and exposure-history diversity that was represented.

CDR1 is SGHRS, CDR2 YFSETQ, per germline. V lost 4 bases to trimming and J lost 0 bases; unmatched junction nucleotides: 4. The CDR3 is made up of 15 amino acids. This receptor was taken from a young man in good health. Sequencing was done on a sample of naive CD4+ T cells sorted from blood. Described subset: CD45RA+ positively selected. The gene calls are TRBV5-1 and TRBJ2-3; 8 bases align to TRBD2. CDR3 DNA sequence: TGCGCCAGCAGCAGTAGCGGGGTTAGCACAGATACGCAGTATTTT. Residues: CASSSSGVSTDTQYF.